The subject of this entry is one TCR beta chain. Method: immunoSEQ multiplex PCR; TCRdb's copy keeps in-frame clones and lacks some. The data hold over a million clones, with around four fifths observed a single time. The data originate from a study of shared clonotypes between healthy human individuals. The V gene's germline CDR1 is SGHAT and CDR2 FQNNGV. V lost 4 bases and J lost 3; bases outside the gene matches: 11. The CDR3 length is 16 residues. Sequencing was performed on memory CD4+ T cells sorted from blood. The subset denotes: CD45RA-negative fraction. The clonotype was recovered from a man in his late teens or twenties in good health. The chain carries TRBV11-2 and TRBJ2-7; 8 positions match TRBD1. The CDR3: CASSSRAGGASYEQYF. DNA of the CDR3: TGTGCCAGCAGCTCGAGAGCAGGGGGCGCAAGCTACGAGCAGTACTTC.